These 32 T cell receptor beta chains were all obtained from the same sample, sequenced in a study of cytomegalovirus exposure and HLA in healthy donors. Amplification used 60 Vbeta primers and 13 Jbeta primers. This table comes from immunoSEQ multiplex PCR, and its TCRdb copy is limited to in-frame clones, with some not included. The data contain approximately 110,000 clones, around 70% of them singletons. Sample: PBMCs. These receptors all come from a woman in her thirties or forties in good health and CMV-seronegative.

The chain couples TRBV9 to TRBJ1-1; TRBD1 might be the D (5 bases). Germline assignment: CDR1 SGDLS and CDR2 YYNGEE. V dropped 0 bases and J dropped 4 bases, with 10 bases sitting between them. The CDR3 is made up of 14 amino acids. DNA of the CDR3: TGTGCCAGCAGCGTAGAGGGGAGGGGCACTGAAGCTTTCTTT. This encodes CASSVEGRGTEAFF.

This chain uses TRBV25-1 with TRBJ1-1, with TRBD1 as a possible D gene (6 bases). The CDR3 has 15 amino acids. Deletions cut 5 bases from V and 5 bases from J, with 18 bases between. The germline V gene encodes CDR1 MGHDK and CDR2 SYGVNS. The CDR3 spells CASSPPAGVVTEAFF. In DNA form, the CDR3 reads TGTGCCAGCAGTCCCCCCGCAGGGGTCGTGACTGAAGCTTTCTTT.

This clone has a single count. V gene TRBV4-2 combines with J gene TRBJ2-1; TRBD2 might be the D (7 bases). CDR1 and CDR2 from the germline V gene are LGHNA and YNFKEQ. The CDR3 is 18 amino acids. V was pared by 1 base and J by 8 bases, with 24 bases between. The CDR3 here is CASSQVEKGGGPWDEQFF. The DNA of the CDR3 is TGTGCCAGCAGCCAAGTAGAGAAGGGGGGGGGCCCTTGGGATGAGCAGTTCTTC.

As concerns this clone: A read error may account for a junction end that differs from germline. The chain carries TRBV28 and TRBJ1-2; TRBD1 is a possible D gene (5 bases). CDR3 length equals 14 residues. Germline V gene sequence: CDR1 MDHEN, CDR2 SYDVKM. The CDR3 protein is CASSLFGANDGYTF. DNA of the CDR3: TGTGCCAGCAGTTTATTTGGGGCTAACGATGGCTACACCTTC.

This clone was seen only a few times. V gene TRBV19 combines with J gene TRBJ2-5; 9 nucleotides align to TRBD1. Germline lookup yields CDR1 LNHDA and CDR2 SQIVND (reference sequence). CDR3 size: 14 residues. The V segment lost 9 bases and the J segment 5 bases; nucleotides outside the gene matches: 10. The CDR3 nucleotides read TGTGCCAGCACAGGGGGCGCGGGGACGGAGACCCAGTACTTC. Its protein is CASTGGAGTETQYF.

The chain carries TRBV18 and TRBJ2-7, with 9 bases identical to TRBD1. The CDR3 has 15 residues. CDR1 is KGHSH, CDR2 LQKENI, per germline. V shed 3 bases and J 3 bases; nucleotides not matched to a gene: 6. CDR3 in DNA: TGTGCCAGCTCACCCCAGGGACAGGGAAACTACGAGCAGTACTTC. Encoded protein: CASSPQGQGNYEQYF.

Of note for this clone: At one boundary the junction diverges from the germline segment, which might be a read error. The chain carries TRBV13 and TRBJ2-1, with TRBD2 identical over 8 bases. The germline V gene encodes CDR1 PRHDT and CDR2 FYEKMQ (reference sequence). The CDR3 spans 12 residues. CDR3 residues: CASSLAGNEQFF. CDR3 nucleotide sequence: TGTGCCAGCAGTTTAGCGGGAAATGAGCAGTTCTTC.

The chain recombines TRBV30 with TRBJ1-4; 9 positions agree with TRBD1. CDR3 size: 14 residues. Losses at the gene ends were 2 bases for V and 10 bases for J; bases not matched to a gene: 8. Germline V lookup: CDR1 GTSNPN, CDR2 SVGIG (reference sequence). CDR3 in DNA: TGTGCCTGGAGTTCCGGGACAGGGACTGGAAAACTGTTTTTT. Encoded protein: CAWSSGTGTGKLFF.

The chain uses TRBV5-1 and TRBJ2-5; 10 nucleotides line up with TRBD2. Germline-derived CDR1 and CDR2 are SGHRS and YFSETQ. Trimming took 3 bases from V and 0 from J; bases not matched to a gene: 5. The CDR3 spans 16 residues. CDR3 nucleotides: TGCGCCAGCAGCTCCCTTAGCGGGGGGAACCAAGAGACCCAGTACTTC. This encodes CASSSLSGGNQETQYF.

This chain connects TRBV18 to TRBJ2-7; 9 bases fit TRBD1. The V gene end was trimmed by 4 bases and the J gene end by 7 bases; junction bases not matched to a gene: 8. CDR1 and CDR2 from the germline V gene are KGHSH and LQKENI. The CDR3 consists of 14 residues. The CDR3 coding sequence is TGTGCCAGCTCACGGACAGGGGAGGGTAGTGAGCAGTACTTC. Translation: CASSRTGEGSEQYF. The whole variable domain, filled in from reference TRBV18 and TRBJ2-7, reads NAGVMQNPRHLVRRRGQEARLRCSPMKGHSHVYWYRQLPEEGLKFMVYLQKENIIDESGMPKERFSAEFPKEGPSILRIQQVVRGDSAAYFCASSRTGEGSEQYFGPGTRLTVT.

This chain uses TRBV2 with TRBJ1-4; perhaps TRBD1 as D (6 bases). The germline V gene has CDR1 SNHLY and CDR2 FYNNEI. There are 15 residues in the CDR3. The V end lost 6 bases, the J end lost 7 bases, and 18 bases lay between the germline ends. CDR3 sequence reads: CASSANRAHGEKLFF. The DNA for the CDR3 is TGTGCCAGCAGCGCGAACAGGGCCCATGGTGAAAAACTGTTTTTT.

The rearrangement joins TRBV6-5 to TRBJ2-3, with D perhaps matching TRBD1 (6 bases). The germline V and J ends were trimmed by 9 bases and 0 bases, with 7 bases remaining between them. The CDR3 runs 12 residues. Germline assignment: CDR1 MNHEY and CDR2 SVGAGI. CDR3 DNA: TGTGCCAGTAGGGGGAGCACAGATACGCAGTATTTT. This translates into CASRGSTDTQYF.

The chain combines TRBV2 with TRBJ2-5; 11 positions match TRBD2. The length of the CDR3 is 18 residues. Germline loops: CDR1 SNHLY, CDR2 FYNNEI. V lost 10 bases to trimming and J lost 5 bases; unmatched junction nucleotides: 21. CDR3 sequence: CATRTGGTSGGGGETQYF. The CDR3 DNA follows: TGTGCCACCCGAACAGGGGGTACTAGCGGGGGCGGCGGGGAGACCCAGTACTTC.

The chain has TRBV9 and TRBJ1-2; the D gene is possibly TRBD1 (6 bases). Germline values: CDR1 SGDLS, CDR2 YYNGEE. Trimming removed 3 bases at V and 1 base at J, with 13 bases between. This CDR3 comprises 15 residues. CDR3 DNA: TGTGCCAGCAGCGAGATCATGGACAGTAACTATGGCTACACCTTC. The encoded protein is CASSEIMDSNYGYTF.

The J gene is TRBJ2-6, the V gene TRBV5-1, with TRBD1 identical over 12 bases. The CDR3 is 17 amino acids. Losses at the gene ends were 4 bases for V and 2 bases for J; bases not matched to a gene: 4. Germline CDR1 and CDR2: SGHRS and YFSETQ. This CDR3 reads CASSAGQGAAGANVLTF. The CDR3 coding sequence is TGCGCCAGCAGCGCGGGACAGGGGGCAGCTGGGGCCAACGTCCTGACTTTC. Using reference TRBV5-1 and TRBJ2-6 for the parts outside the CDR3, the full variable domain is KAGVTQTPRYLIKTRGQQVTLSCSPISGHRSVSWYQQTPGQGLQFLFEYFSETQRNKGNFPGRFSGRQFSNSRSEMNVSTLELGDSALYLCASSAGQGAAGANVLTFGAGSRLTVL.

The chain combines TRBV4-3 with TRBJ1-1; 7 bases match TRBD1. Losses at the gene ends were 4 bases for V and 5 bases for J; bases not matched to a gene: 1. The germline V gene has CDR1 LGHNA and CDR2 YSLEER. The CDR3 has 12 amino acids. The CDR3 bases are TGCGCCAGCAGCCCAGGGGGTACTGAAGCTTTCTTT. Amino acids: CASSPGGTEAFF.

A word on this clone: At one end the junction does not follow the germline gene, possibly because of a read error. CDR3 DNA sequence: TGTGCTAGCAGCCCGGACAGGGAGTCTTCATCTAATGAAAAACTGTTTTTT. Translation gives CASSPDRESSSNEKLFF. The V call is TRBV7-7, the J call TRBJ1-4; 8 nucleotides align to TRBD1. CDR3 length: 17 residues. Germline lookup yields CDR1 SSHAT and CDR2 FNYEAQ (reference sequence).

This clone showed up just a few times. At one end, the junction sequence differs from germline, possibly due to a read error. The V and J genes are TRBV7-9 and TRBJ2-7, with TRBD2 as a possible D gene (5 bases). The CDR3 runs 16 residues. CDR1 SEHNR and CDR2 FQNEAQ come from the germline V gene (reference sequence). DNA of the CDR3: TGTTCCAGCAGCCCCCCGGGGAACTATCGCTCCTACGAGCAGTACTTC. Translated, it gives CSSSPPGNYRSYEQYF.

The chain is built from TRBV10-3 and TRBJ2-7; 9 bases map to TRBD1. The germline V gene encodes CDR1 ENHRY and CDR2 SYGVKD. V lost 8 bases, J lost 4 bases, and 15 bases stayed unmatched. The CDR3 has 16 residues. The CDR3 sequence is CAISQSVTGGLYEQYF. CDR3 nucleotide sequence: TGTGCCATCTCCCAAAGTGTGACAGGGGGACTTTACGAGCAGTACTTC.

The CDR3: CASTRLGRGPGYTF. CDR3 DNA sequence: TGTGCCAGCACCCGACTGGGCAGGGGGCCTGGCTACACCTTC. The chain joins TRBV7-2 to TRBJ1-2, with 8 bases fitting TRBD1. With V trimmed by 7 bases and J by 7 bases, 11 bases remained unmatched. The CDR3 covers 14 residues. CDR1 is SGHTA and CDR2 is FQGNSA in the germline V gene.

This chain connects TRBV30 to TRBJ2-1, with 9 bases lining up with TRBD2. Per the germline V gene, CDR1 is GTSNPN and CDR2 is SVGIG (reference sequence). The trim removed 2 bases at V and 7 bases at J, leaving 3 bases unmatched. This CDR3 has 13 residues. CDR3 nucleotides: TGTGCCTGGAGTCGTCTAGCGGGGAATGAGCAGTTCTTC. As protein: CAWSRLAGNEQFF.

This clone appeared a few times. CDR3 DNA sequence: TGTGCCAGCAGCTTGGACCGGTCAGAGACCCAGTACTTC. This sequence encodes CASSLDRSETQYF. This sequence joins TRBV5-6 and TRBJ2-5, with D unclear. V lost 0 bases to trimming and J lost 4 bases, with 7 bases between them. Germline V gene lookup returns CDR1 SGHDT and CDR2 YYEEEE. The CDR3 loop spans 13 amino acids.

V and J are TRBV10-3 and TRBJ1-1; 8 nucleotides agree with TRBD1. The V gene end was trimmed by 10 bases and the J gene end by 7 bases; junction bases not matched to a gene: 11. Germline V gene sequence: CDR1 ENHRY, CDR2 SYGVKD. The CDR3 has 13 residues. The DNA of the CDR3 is TGTGCCACCTCGGGGACAGGAAAAATTGAAGCTTTCTTT. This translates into CATSGTGKIEAFF.

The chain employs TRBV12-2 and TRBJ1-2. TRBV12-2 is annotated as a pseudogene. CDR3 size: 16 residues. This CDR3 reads CASPDTRGKANYGYTF. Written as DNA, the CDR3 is TGTGCAAGTCCGGACACCCGGGGGAAAGCTAACTATGGCTACACCTTC.

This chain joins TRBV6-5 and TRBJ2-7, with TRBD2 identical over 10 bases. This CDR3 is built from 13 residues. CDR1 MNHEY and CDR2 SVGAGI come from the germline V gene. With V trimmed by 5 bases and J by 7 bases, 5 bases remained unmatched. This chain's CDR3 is CASSISGGTEQYF. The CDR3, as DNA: TGTGCCAGCAGTATTAGCGGGGGGACGGAGCAGTACTTC.

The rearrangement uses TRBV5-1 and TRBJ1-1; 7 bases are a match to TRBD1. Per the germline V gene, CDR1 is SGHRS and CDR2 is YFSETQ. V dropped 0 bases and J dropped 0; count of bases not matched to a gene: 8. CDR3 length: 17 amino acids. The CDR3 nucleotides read TGCGCCAGCAGCTTGGTACAGGGGAGATGGATGAACACTGAAGCTTTCTTT. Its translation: CASSLVQGRWMNTEAFF.

As DNA, the CDR3 is TGTGCCAGCAGCACCACTAGCGGGAGGGGGGGTGAGCAGTTCTTC. Amino acids: CASSTTSGRGGEQFF. The gene calls are TRBV9 and TRBJ2-1; 13 bases map to TRBD2. This CDR3 region has 15 residues. The germline gives CDR1 SGDLS, CDR2 YYNGEE. V lost 4 bases, J lost 9 bases, and 7 bases stayed unmatched.

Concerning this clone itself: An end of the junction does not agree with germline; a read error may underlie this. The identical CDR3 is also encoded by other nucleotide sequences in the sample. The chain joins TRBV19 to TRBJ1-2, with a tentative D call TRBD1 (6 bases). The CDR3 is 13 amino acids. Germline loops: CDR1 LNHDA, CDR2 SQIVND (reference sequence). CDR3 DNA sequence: TGTGCCAGCAGTATCAGGGGAAGCTATGGCTACACCTTC. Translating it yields CASSIRGSYGYTF. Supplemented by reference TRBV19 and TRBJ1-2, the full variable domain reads DGGITQSPKYLFRKEGQNVTLSCEQNLNHDAMYWYRQDPGQGLRLIYYSQIVNDFQKGDIAEGYSVSREKKESFPLTVTSAQKNPTAFYLCASSIRGSYGYTFGSGTRLTVV.

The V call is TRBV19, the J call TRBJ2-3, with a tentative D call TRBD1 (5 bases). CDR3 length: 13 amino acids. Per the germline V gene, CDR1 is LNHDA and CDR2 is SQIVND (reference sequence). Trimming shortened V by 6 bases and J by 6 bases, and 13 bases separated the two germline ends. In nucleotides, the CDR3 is TGTGCCAGTAGCATATCAGGGTCGGATACGCAGTATTTT. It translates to CASSISGSDTQYF.

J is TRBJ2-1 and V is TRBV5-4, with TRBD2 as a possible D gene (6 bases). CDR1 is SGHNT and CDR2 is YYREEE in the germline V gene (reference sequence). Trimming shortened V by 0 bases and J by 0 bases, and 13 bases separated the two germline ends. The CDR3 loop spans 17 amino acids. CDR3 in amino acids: CASSLGPGANSYNEQFF. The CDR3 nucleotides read TGTGCCAGCAGCTTGGGACCGGGAGCAAACTCCTACAATGAGCAGTTCTTC.

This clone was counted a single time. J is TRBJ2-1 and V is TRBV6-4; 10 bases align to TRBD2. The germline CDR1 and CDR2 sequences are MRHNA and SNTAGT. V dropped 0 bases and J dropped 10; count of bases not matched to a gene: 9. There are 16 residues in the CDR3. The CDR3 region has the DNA TGTGCCAGCAGTGACTCGGGGAGCGGGAGGGCCCGGGAGCAGTTCTTC. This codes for CASSDSGSGRAREQFF.

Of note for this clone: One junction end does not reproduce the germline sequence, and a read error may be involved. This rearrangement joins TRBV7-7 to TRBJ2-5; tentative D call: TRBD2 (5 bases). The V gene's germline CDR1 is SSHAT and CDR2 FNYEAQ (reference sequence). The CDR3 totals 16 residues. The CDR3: CASSLGVADTQETQYF. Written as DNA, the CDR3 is TGTGCTAGCAGCCTCGGGGTAGCCGACACACAAGAGACCCAGTACTTC.